This T cell receptor (beta chain) was recorded in a study of blood T cells in healthy people across ages (dated by TCRdb to between 2014 and 2017). Notes on the research overall: Template switching captured roughly one uniquely barcoded TCR beta cDNA molecule per two T cells in model experiments. The study measured age-related changes in TCR beta repertoire diversity using deep sequencing normalized with unique cDNA molecular identifiers. The donors were split into four age groups: young (average around 16 years), middle-aged (nearly 40), aged (62) and long-lived (roughly 80). To avoid experimental bias, donors of different ages were randomly spread across the sequencing lanes. For two donors (one aged 18 to 29 and one aged 80 or older), the study analyzed two additional independent replicas of 1 million unique cDNA reads from the same blood draw.

To note about this clonotype: The target of this receptor is not known. No qualities accompany the bases; no much larger clone lies one base away.

Donors were 30 to 45 systemically healthy Caucasian individuals from Russia aged roughly 6 to 100 years. Ten milliliters of peripheral blood were drawn from each donor into EDTA-treated Vacutainer tubes. PBMCs were isolated by Ficoll-Paque density-gradient centrifugation, with at least 6 million obtained per sample. Total RNA was extracted from PBMCs with Trizol reagent, with at least 5.5 micrograms obtained per sample. For every donor, an aliquot of PBMCs went through flow cytometry to measure the percentages of naive CD45RAhigh/CD27high T cells. Libraries came from 5' RACE. TCRdb lists the instrument as Illumina HiSeq 2500. A second PCR of about 7 to 12 cycles was run with a J-beta primer mix and a sample-barcoded 5' primer. A unique molecular identifier was introduced onto each TCR beta cDNA molecule by a template-switch 5' adaptor carrying 12 random nucleotides. Each sample yielded at least 3 million CDR3-containing paired-end reads. The Mint cDNA synthesis kit, primed by a TRBC-specific oligonucleotide, was used to synthesize first-strand cDNA from all RNA. Following uracil-DNA glycosylase treatment, all cDNA underwent a first 18-cycle PCR with the universal primers M1SS and BC2_uni_R. The published analysis was carried out like this. For normalization, 1 million high-quality reads, each with a distinct molecular identifier, were randomly selected from each sample. Instead of being binned into consensus sequences, reads that shared molecular identifiers were thrown out. CDR3 identification, clonotype clustering and error correction used MiTCR with a Q25 quality threshold and the strictest error-elimination algorithm. A nonparametric unseen species model with Euler transformation was used to estimate a lower bound on total TCR beta diversity. TCRdb reprocessed the public reads (quality trimming at Q25 with fastp, clone calling with MiXCR) and kept in-frame beta chains. Entries that share a CDR3 protein sequence are merged under the most common genes and DNA. TCRdb, not the authors, supplied the V and J calls. This sample lists roughly 900,000 distinct CDR3 sequences; roughly 52% were detected once. Around 15% of the sample is in the top ten clones.

General findings and caveats noted by the study authors: Because profiling used bulk unsorted PBMCs, naive and antigen-experienced compartments could not be compared conclusively. As age increased, observed TCR beta diversity per million T cells dropped in a roughly linear way, and a significant reduction was already evident by age 40. Observed TCR beta diversity correlated strongly with the percentage of naive T cells measured by flow cytometry. Donor CMV infection status was unknown, potentially confounding age-related changes in expanded clonotypes. Estimates of total diversity based on one million sequenced T cells were considered lower bounds and underestimates. Compared with the aged group, more naive CD4+ T cells, fewer expanded clones and increased TCR diversity were shown by the long-lived group, suggesting age selection.

Spanning cysteine to phenylalanine, the CDR3 consists of 17 amino acids. Solely the CDR3 DNA is kept, with 51 bases framed from the first base. Relative to germline, V is missing 4 bases and J is missing 3 bases, with 12 bases of the junction outside any gene match. The germline V gene sets CDR1 to SGHRS and CDR2 to YFSETQ. The TCR comes from a man aged 25 to 45 in good health. The specimen sequenced was blood. This chain is built from TRBV5-1 and TRBJ2-1; TRBD2 matches 8 bases in the middle. The sequence in DNA is TGCGCCAGCAGCCCGAATACGGCGGGGGGTAACTACAATGAGCAGTTCTTC. Its translation is CASSPNTAGGNYNEQFF.